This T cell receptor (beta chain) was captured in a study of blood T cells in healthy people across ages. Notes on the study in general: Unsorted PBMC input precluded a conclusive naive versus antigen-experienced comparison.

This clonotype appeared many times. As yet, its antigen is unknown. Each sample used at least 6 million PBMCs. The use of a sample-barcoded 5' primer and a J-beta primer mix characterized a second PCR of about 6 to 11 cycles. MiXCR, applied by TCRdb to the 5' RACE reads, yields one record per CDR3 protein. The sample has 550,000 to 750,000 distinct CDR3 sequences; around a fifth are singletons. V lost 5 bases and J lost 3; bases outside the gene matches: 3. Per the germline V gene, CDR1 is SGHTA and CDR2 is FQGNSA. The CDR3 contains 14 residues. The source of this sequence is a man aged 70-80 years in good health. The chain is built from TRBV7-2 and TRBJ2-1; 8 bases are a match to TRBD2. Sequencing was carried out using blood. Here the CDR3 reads CASSPTSDYNEQFF. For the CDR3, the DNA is TGTGCCAGCAGCCCGACTAGCGACTACAATGAGCAGTTCTTC.